The clone carrying this T cell receptor beta chain was seen more than once but under ten times. The target antigen is unknown. TCRdb used MiXCR to reprocess the 5' RACE reads, holding one entry per CDR3 protein. Of hundreds of thousands of distinct CDR3 sequences listed, 7% to 10% are singletons. This entry is derived from a study of T-cell memory formation after mild COVID-19. Study summary: The two donors had largely donor-specific TCR clusters.

Study-wide points: There was a balanced CD4/CD8 profile in clones contracting day 15 to 85, and later expanders leaned CD4+.

This CDR3 has 14 amino acids. The V gene lost 7 bases and the J gene lost 4 bases, with 17 bases spanning the gap. The germline CDR1 and CDR2 sequences are SGHRS and YFSETQ. The clonotype was recovered from a man between 18 and 29 years old who had mild COVID-19 (a few samples of this study predate the infection). Cell type and time point are not known. This chain connects TRBV5-1 to TRBJ2-5; D may be TRBD2 (5 bases). The sequencing input was PBMCs or a T cell subset sorted from them (not recorded which). CDR3 DNA: TGCGCCAGCGCCCCCCAGGAGGCTCGAGAGACCCAGTACTTC. It specifies CASAPQEARETQYF. Full variable domain (rest looked up from reference TRBV5-1 and TRBJ2-5): KAGVTQTPRYLIKTRGQQVTLSCSPISGHRSVSWYQQTPGQGLQFLFEYFSETQRNKGNFPGRFSGRQFSNSRSEMNVSTLELGDSALYLCASAPQEARETQYFGPGTRLLVL.